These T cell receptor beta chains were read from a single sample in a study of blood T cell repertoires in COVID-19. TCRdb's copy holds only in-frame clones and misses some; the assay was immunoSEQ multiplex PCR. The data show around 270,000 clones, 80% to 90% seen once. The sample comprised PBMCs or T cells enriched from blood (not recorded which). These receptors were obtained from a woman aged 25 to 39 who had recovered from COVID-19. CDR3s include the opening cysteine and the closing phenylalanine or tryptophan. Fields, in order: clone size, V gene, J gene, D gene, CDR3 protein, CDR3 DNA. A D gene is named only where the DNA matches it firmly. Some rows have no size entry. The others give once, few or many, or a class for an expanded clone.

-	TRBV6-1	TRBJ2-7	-	CASSEWSTGTYEQYF	TGTGCCAGCAGTGAATGGTCGACAGGTACCTACGAGCAGTACTTC
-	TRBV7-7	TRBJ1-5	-	CASSSQAGGSQPQHF	TGTGCCAGCAGCTCCCAAGCGGGGGGTAGTCAGCCCCAGCATTTT
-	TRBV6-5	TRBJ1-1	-	CASSPGRLRSEAFF	TGTGCCAGCAGTCCAGGGCGGTTACGGAGCGAAGCTTTCTTT
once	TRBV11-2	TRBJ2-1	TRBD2	CASSLVAGGWNEQFF	TGTGCCAGCAGCTTGGTAGCGGGGGGGTGGAATGAGCAGTTCTTC
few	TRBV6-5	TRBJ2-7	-	CASSYGLPDIYEQYF	TGTGCCAGCAGTTACGGGCTCCCCGACATATACGAGCAGTACTTC
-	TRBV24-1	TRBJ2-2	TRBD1	CATSDPGTGGTGELFF	TGTGCCACCAGTGATCCCGGGACAGGGGGCACCGGGGAGCTGTTTTTT
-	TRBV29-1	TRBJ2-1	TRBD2	CSVSQLAGARLNEQFF	TGCAGCGTTTCCCAGCTAGCGGGGGCTCGGCTAAATGAGCAGTTCTTC
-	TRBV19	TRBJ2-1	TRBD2	CASSPAGGHYNEQFF	TGTGCCAGTAGTCCGGCGGGAGGCCATTACAATGAGCAGTTCTTC
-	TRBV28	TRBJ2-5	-	CASIGGGAGETQYF	TGTGCCAGCATAGGTGGGGGGGCCGGAGAGACCCAGTACTTC
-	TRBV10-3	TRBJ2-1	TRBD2	CAIRDDSGRGLNEQFF	TGTGCCATCAGGGACGATAGCGGGAGGGGCTTGAATGAGCAGTTCTTC
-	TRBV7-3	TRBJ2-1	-	CASSLYPGTQSSYNEQFF	TGTGCCAGCAGCTTATACCCCGGGACACAGAGCTCCTACAATGAGCAGTTCTTC
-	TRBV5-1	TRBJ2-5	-	CASSSGQETQYF	TGCGCCAGCAGTTCAGGTCAAGAGACCCAGTACTTC